Shown below are 7 T cell receptor beta chains from a single sample sequenced in a study of post-analysis software for immune sequencing data (dated by TCRdb to 2015 to 2017). Results the study describes overall, beyond this receptor: Significantly higher frequencies in patients than in controls were found for roughly 5 TRBV segments, including TRBV5-6, TRBV5-1 and TRBV20-1.

Library generation was performed with PCR. Data came from an Illumina HiSeq 2500. To reduce PCR and sequencing biases, unique molecular identifiers were incorporated into the TCR beta cDNA libraries. Starting from the raw public reads, TCRdb applied fastp trimming at Q25, assembled clones with MiXCR and retained in-frame beta chains. Every entry covers one CDR3 protein and lists the most common genes and DNA from its rows. The sample yields about 540,000 distinct CDR3 sequences; less than 40% were counted once. Jointly, the top ten make up about 6% of the sample. What these receptors recognize is not known. The sequenced material came from blood. All receptors come from a girl between 2 and 17 years old with multiple sclerosis.

The rearrangement joins TRBV7-2 to TRBJ2-5; weak D call: TRBD2 (6 bases). Germline lookup yields CDR1 SGHTA and CDR2 FQGNSA. The V end lost 5 bases, the J end lost 2 bases, and 12 bases lay between the germline ends. CDR3 length: 14 amino acids. CDR3 sequence (DNA): TGTGCCAGCAGCGTATGGACTAAACAAGAGACCCAGTACTTC. It specifies CASSVWTKQETQYF.

In this sample, this clonotype turned up once. The chain has TRBV4-2 and TRBJ2-1; D perhaps matches TRBD1 (6 bases). This CDR3 contains 16 residues. Germline loops: CDR1 LGHNA, CDR2 YNFKEQ. V was trimmed by 3 bases and J by 5 bases, leaving 17 bases between them. CDR3 coding DNA: TGTGCCAGCAGCCAGGAAAAGACAGGTATGGACAATGAGCAGTTCTTC. Translated: CASSQEKTGMDNEQFF.

In its sample, this clonotype was seen a few times. The V call is TRBV6-1, the J call TRBJ1-5; D uncertain. Germline V gene sequence: CDR1 MNHNS, CDR2 SASEGT. Trimming took 0 bases from V and 9 from J, leaving 6 bases between them. This CDR3 has 12 amino acids. CDR3 sequence (DNA): TGTGCCAGCAGTGAAGCTTGGCGGCCCCAGCATTTT. Amino acid sequence: CASSEAWRPQHF.

This clonotype has more than one count but fewer than ten. The genes are TRBV7-9 and TRBJ2-1; 7 nucleotides align to TRBD2. Germline-derived CDR1 and CDR2 are SEHNR and FQNEAQ (reference sequence). This CDR3 contains 16 residues. The V gene end was trimmed by 2 bases and the J gene end by 4 bases; junction bases not matched to a gene: 8. The DNA for the CDR3 is TGTGCCAGCAGCTTATGGGGGGGACCTGCATACAATGAGCAGTTCTTC. Its translation: CASSLWGGPAYNEQFF.

A few counts support this clonotype. The chain uses TRBV9 and TRBJ2-3, with 8 bases aligning to TRBD2. V lost 3 bases and J lost 4; bases outside the gene matches: 7. Looked up from germline, CDR1 is SGDLS and CDR2 is YYNGEE. The CDR3 sequence is 15 residues long. The DNA of the CDR3 is TGTGCCAGCAGCGCAAGCGGGGGTGACGCAGATACGCAGTATTTT. Its translation: CASSASGGDADTQYF. The whole variable domain, filled in from reference TRBV9 and TRBJ2-3, reads DSGVTQTPKHLITATGQRVTLRCSPRSGDLSVYWYQQSLDQGLQFLIQYYNGEERAKGNILERFSAQQFPDLHSELNLSSLELGDSALYFCASSASGGDADTQYFGPGTRLTVL.

In regard to this clonotype: A read error may produce the germline difference seen at one junction end. V gene TRBV20-1 combines with J gene TRBJ2-3; D is perhaps TRBD2 (5 bases). The germline V gene has CDR1 DFQATT and CDR2 SNEGSKA (reference sequence). CDR3 size: 15 residues. The CDR3 spells CSAPPAGLSTDTRYF. The CDR3 bases are TGCAGTGCCCCCCCGGCGGGCCTAAGCACGGATACGCGGTATTTT.

The chain couples TRBV7-9 to TRBJ1-1; a weak D match, TRBD1 (6 bases). V was trimmed by 5 bases and J by 11 bases, leaving 15 bases between them. The V gene's germline CDR1 is SEHNR and CDR2 FQNEAQ (reference sequence). This CDR3 contains 12 residues. The CDR3 nucleotides read TGTGCCAGCAGCCCGAATCAGGGGTCGGCTTTCTTT. Amino acids: CASSPNQGSAFF.